The rows below give T cell receptor beta chains drawn from one sample of a study of a mutant IDH1 vaccine in newly diagnosed glioma. Sequencing was performed with immunoSEQ multiplex PCR; in TCRdb, only in-frame clones are kept and a portion is missing. The profile shows about 31,000 clones, 75% to 85% of them singletons. Their cognate antigens are unknown. Sequencing was performed on PBMCs, taken from a glioma patient whose treatment included an IDH1 peptide vaccine. These TCRs come from a man aged 25 to 40 with glioma. The CDR3 runs from the conserved cysteine through the conserved F or W. Fields, in order: D gene, clone size, V gene, J gene, CDR3 protein, CDR3 DNA. The D gene is left open where the match is weak. Only part of the rows carry a size: once, few, many, or a class if the clone is expanded.

TRBD2	.	TRBV4-1	TRBJ2-1	CASSREPGRGTTIEQFF	TGCGCCAGCAGCCGAGAACCGGGACGGGGGACTACAATTGAGCAGTTCTTC
.	.	TRBV6-5	TRBJ2-5	CASSPGETQYF	TGTGCCAGCAGTCCGGGGGAGACCCAGTACTTC
.	.	TRBV30	TRBJ2-7	CALNGPSYEQYF	TGTGCCCTCAACGGACCCTCCTACGAGCAGTACTTC
.	.	TRBV27	TRBJ1-1	CASSPEAFF	TGTGCCAGCAGTCCGGAAGCTTTCTTT
.	few	TRBV28	TRBJ1-2	CASSLYPYGYTF	TGTGCCAGCAGTTTATACCCCTATGGCTACACCTTC
TRBD1	.	TRBV27	TRBJ1-4	CASGRTGPAEKLFF	TGTGCCAGTGGGAGGACAGGCCCGGCGGAAAAACTGTTTTTT
.	.	TRBV14	TRBJ2-7	CASSQEGSYEQYF	TGTGCCAGCAGCCAAGAAGGGTCCTACGAGCAGTACTTC
.	.	TRBV5-4	TRBJ2-1	CASSLGASSYNEQFF	TGTGCCAGCAGCTTGGGTGCGAGCTCCTACAATGAGCAGTTCTTC
.	.	TRBV11-2	TRBJ2-7	CASTIGGDEQYF	TGTGCCAGCACCATAGGGGGGGACGAGCAGTACTTC
.	.	TRBV21-1	TRBJ1-1	CASSSSGSRTSTEAFF	TGTGCCAGCAGCAGCTCCGGGTCCAGGACATCGACTGAAGCTTTCTTT
.	.	TRBV19	TRBJ2-7	CASSMVDSDYEQYF	TGTGCCAGTAGTATGGTGGACTCTGACTACGAGCAGTACTTC
.	.	TRBV10-2	TRBJ1-5	CASQPRQDNQPQHF	TGCGCCAGCCAGCCCCGACAGGACAATCAGCCCCAGCATTTT
.	.	TRBV6-5	TRBJ1-1	CASSYGVDTEAFF	TGTGCCAGCAGTTACGGTGTCGACACTGAAGCTTTCTTT
.	.	TRBV7-9	TRBJ1-1	CASSLGTGTNTEAFF	TGTGCCAGCAGCTTAGGGACTGGGACGAACACTGAAGCTTTCTTT
TRBD1	.	TRBV5-8	TRBJ1-6	CASSLAGQYNSPLHF	TGTGCCAGCAGCTTGGCGGGACAGTATAATTCACCCCTCCACTTT
.	.	TRBV2	TRBJ2-7	CASRASYEQYF	TGTGCCAGCAGGGCGAGTTACGAGCAGTACTTC
.	few	TRBV7-9	TRBJ1-1	CASSSRLGALELNTEAFF	TGTGCCAGCAGCTCTCGTCTGGGGGCGCTGGAACTGAACACTGAAGCTTTCTTT
.	.	TRBV5-4	TRBJ2-6	CASSLGASGANVLTF	TGTGCCAGCAGCCTCGGGGCGTCTGGGGCCAACGTCCTGACTTTC
TRBD2	.	TRBV30	TRBJ2-3	CAWSGASGGSPADTQYF	TGTGCCTGGAGTGGAGCTAGCGGGGGATCCCCCGCAGATACGCAGTATTTT
.	.	TRBV5-4	TRBJ2-7	CASSRPDRSYEQYF	TGTGCCAGCAGCCGCCCGGACAGATCCTACGAGCAGTACTTC
.	.	TRBV29-1	TRBJ1-2	CSVQWLLANYGYTF	TGCAGCGTCCAATGGCTGCTAGCTAACTATGGCTACACCTTC
.	.	TRBV29-1	TRBJ2-5	CSVGHQETQYF	TGCAGCGTGGGACACCAAGAGACCCAGTACTTC
.	few	TRBV6-1	TRBJ1-1	CASSEVSGMNTEAFF	TGTGCCAGCAGTGAAGTTAGTGGGATGAACACTGAAGCTTTCTTT
TRBD1	.	TRBV30	TRBJ1-1	CAWSVRQGVSEAFF	TGTGCCTGGAGTGTACGACAGGGGGTATCTGAAGCTTTCTTT
TRBD1	few	TRBV6-1	TRBJ1-1	CASSDGDRGTEAFF	TGTGCCAGCAGTGATGGGGACAGGGGCACTGAAGCTTTCTTT
.	once	TRBV9	TRBJ2-3	CASSESLGGPDTQYF	TGTGCCAGCAGCGAGTCCCTCGGGGGGCCGGATACGCAGTATTTT
TRBD2	.	TRBV30	TRBJ2-1	CARRASGRNEQFF	TGTGCCCGCCGAGCTAGCGGGAGGAATGAGCAGTTCTTC
TRBD1	.	TRBV5-4	TRBJ1-4	CASSSQKGAETELFF	TGTGCCAGCAGCTCTCAAAAGGGGGCAGAGACGGAACTGTTTTTT
TRBD1	.	TRBV5-6	TRBJ1-1	CASSSGTGEADTEAFF	TGTGCCAGCAGCTCTGGGACAGGGGAGGCAGACACTGAAGCTTTCTTT
.	.	TRBV6-5	TRBJ2-1	CASSYSRGVGGNEQFF	TGTGCCAGCAGTTACTCTCGTGGGGTCGGAGGCAATGAGCAGTTCTTC
.	.	TRBV19	TRBJ1-6	CASSIQGINNSPLHF	TGTGCCAGTAGTATCCAGGGGATCAACAATTCACCCCTCCACTTT
TRBD2	.	TRBV30	TRBJ2-7	CAWSAGGYEQYF	TGTGCCTGGAGTGCGGGGGGCTACGAGCAGTACTTC
.	.	TRBV10-2	TRBJ2-7	CASTQHKEFQPSVLEQYF	TGCGCCAGCACCCAACACAAGGAGTTCCAGCCAAGTGTACTCGAGCAGTACTTC
.	.	TRBV4-1	TRBJ1-3	CASSQDDSWRNTIYF	TGCGCCAGCAGCCAAGATGACTCTTGGCGAAACACCATATATTTT
.	few	TRBV28	TRBJ1-1	CASSRGVLRGTEAFF	TGTGCCAGCAGTAGAGGGGTCCTCCGGGGCACTGAAGCTTTCTTT
.	once	TRBV5-1	TRBJ1-1	CASSLSSAENTEAFF	TGCGCCAGCAGCTTGAGCTCAGCAGAGAACACTGAAGCTTTCTTT
TRBD1	.	TRBV27	TRBJ1-5	CASSMGQGVDQPQHF	TGTGCCAGCAGTATGGGACAGGGGGTCGATCAGCCCCAGCATTTT
TRBD2	few	TRBV5-4	TRBJ2-1	CASSLGLAGGYNEQFF	TGTGCCAGCAGCTTAGGACTAGCGGGGGGTTACAATGAGCAGTTCTTC
.	.	TRBV4-1	TRBJ1-5	CASSQDRDNQPQHF	TGCGCCAGCAGCCAAGACAGGGACAATCAGCCCCAGCATTTT
.	few	TRBV5-1	TRBJ2-2	CASSFGESTGELFF	TGCGCCAGCAGTTTTGGGGAATCCACCGGGGAGCTGTTTTTT
.	medium-sized	TRBV6-1	TRBJ1-5	CASSGPSQPQHF	TGTGCCAGCAGTGGGCCCTCTCAGCCCCAGCATTTT
.	.	TRBV19	TRBJ2-1	CASSFRNPGNEQFF	TGTGCCAGTAGTTTCCGAAACCCGGGAAATGAGCAGTTCTTC
.	.	TRBV5-6	TRBJ2-2	CASSFQGFAGELFF	TGTGCCAGCAGCTTTCAGGGGTTCGCCGGGGAGCTGTTTTTT
TRBD2	few	TRBV27	TRBJ2-1	CASSQGTSGNNEQFF	TGTGCCAGCAGTCAGGGGACTAGCGGCAACAATGAGCAGTTCTTC
.	once	TRBV2	TRBJ1-1	CASHMNTEAFF	TGTGCCAGTCATATGAACACTGAAGCTTTCTTT
TRBD2	once	TRBV5-1	TRBJ2-7	CASTGRTSDYEQYF	TGCGCCAGCACCGGGAGGACTAGCGACTACGAGCAGTACTTC
.	.	TRBV7-8	TRBJ1-5	CASSLTKGQILDQPQHF	TGTGCCAGCAGCTTAACTAAGGGTCAGATTTTAGATCAGCCCCAGCATTTT
.	.	TRBV27	TRBJ1-1	CASSLGDLNTEAFF	TGTGCCAGCAGTTTGGGGGATTTGAACACTGAAGCTTTCTTT
.	.	TRBV23-1	TRBJ1-1	CASSPRGARYTEAFF	TGCGCCAGCAGTCCACGGGGGGCCCGATACACTGAAGCTTTCTTT
.	.	TRBV6-5	TRBJ2-2	CASSSLFKSTGELFF	TGTGCCAGCAGTTCCCTCTTCAAGAGCACCGGGGAGCTGTTTTTT
.	medium-sized	TRBV29-1	TRBJ2-3	CSVAQGEADTQYF	TGCAGCGTGGCACAGGGAGAGGCAGATACGCAGTATTTT
.	.	TRBV27	TRBJ1-3	CASSLRGTDDTIYF	TGTGCCAGCAGTTTAAGAGGGACGGACGACACCATATATTTT
.	.	TRBV7-8	TRBJ1-1	CASSLGAVTEAFF	TGTGCCAGCAGCTTAGGGGCAGTGACTGAAGCTTTCTTT
TRBD1	.	TRBV29-1	TRBJ2-7	CSVVGQGDEQYF	TGCAGCGTTGTTGGTCAGGGGGACGAGCAGTACTTC
TRBD2	once	TRBV9	TRBJ2-3	CASSPPSPAGALDTQYF	TGTGCCAGCAGCCCTCCTTCCCCAGCGGGAGCGTTGGATACGCAGTATTTT
TRBD2	.	TRBV18	TRBJ2-1	CASSGTSGYGLYNEQFF	TGTGCCAGCTCAGGGACTAGCGGGTACGGTCTCTACAATGAGCAGTTCTTC
.	.	TRBV5-1	TRBJ1-2	CASSASSTGIYGYTF	TGCGCCAGCAGCGCGTCATCGACAGGCATCTATGGCTACACCTTC
TRBD1	.	TRBV6-1	TRBJ1-3	CASDRDGGNTIYF	TGTGCCAGCGACAGGGACGGTGGAAACACCATATATTTT
TRBD2	.	TRBV7-2	TRBJ2-5	CASSTSGGLGETQYF	TGTGCCAGCAGCACCAGCGGGGGGCTTGGTGAGACCCAGTACTTC